A single sample is the source of the 10 T cell receptor beta chains below, sequenced in a study of blood T cell repertoires in COVID-19. The table came from immunoSEQ multiplex PCR; TCRdb's copy has only in-frame clones and leaves some out. Found here are roughly 80,000 clones, almost 85% of them singletons; the top ten hold just over 20%. Sequenced material: peripheral blood. These receptors all come from a human donor in a cohort sampled during active COVID-19.

V usage is TRBV6-2 or TRBV6-3 and J usage is TRBJ1-5; 7 bases are shared with TRBD1. The CDR3 is 16 amino acids. CDR1 is MNHEY, CDR2 SVGEGT, per germline. The V segment lost 5 bases and the J segment 0 bases; nucleotides outside the gene matches: 7. The CDR3 nucleotides read TGTGCCAGCAGTAAAAGACAGGGCTATAGCAATCAGCCCCAGCATTTT. Protein sequence: CASSKRQGYSNQPQHF.

V gene TRBV6-5 combines with J gene TRBJ1-1; 11 bases map to TRBD1. Germline V gene lookup returns CDR1 MNHEY and CDR2 SVGAGI. Trimming at V came to 5 bases and at J to 6 bases, leaving 5 bases not matched to a gene. The CDR3 spans 14 residues. CDR3 amino acids: CASSTRDRGSEAFF. In nucleotides, the CDR3 is TGTGCCAGCAGTACCCGGGACAGGGGGTCTGAAGCTTTCTTT.

V is TRBV5-4 and J is TRBJ2-1, with D tentatively TRBD2 (7 bases). Looked up from germline, CDR1 is SGHNT and CDR2 is YYREEE (reference sequence). Trimming took off 1 base at V and 2 bases at J, with 19 bases between the two ends. The CDR3 sequence is 18 residues long. In DNA form, the CDR3 reads TGTGCCAGCAGCTTGACGGGGAGGGGGGCAATAGCCTACAATGAGCAGTTCTTC. This sequence encodes CASSLTGRGAIAYNEQFF.

CDR3 region: CASSPDRRYGYTF. The CDR3 DNA reads as TGTGCCAGCAGCCCCGACAGGAGGTATGGCTACACCTTC. The chain links TRBV5-4 to TRBJ1-2; the D gene is possibly TRBD1 (6 bases). Germline V lookup: CDR1 SGHNT, CDR2 YYREEE (reference sequence). V was shortened by 4 bases and J by 5 bases, with 12 bases between the two germline ends. This CDR3 has 13 residues.

This chain connects TRBV12-3 or TRBV12-4 to TRBJ1-2; unclear D gene. The ends were cut back, 6 bases at V and 2 bases at J, with 4 bases in the middle. The CDR3 totals 11 residues. The CDR3 region is CASSQNYGYTF. The DNA for the CDR3 is TGTGCCAGCAGCCAAAACTATGGCTACACCTTC.

The rearrangement joins TRBV4-2 to TRBJ1-6; 8 bases fit TRBD1. CDR1 and CDR2 (germline): LGHNA, YNFKEQ. The CDR3 totals 14 residues. V dropped 4 bases and J dropped 10; count of bases not matched to a gene: 6. In nucleotides, the CDR3 is TGTGCCAGCAGCCCGGACAGGGAAGGATCACCCCTCCACTTT. Its translation is CASSPDREGSPLHF.

The V call is TRBV7-9, the J call TRBJ1-5; D remains ambiguous. The V end lost 4 bases, the J end lost 7 bases, and 11 bases lay between the germline ends. The CDR3 contains 13 residues. Germline V gene lookup returns CDR1 SEHNR and CDR2 FQNEAQ (reference sequence). The CDR3: CASSWGGGQPQHF. In DNA, the CDR3 is TGTGCCAGCAGCTGGGGAGGAGGACAGCCCCAGCATTTT.

In its sample, this clone was seen a few times. The genes are TRBV3-1 (or the pseudogene TRBV3-2) and TRBJ2-2; D is undetermined. This CDR3 comprises 13 residues. CDR1 and CDR2 (germline): LGHDT, YNNKEL (reference sequence). V was cut by 0 bases and J by 6 bases, with 5 bases left in between. CDR3 region: CASSQDLAGELFF. Written as DNA, the CDR3 is TGTGCCAGCAGCCAAGATCTAGCCGGGGAGCTGTTTTTT.

The chain combines TRBV7-2 with TRBJ2-7; D is unresolved. The germline V gene encodes CDR1 SGHTA and CDR2 FQGNSA. The V gene lost 4 bases and the J gene lost 6 bases, with 13 bases spanning the gap. The CDR3 sequence is 13 residues long. The CDR3 sequence: CASSSTRLGEQYF. DNA of the CDR3: TGTGCCAGCAGCTCGACGCGACTCGGCGAGCAGTACTTC. Full variable domain (missing parts from reference TRBV7-2 and TRBJ2-7): GAGVSQSPSNKVTEKGKDVELRCDPISGHTALYWYRQSLGQGLEFLIYFQGNSAPDKSGLPSDRFSAERTGGSVSTLTIQRTQQEDSAVYLCASSSTRLGEQYFGPGTRLTVT.

This clone was detected only once. The chain couples TRBV5-4 to TRBJ2-1; 12 bases are shared with TRBD1. Looked up from germline, CDR1 is SGHNT and CDR2 is YYREEE (reference sequence). Unmatched junction bases numbered 8, after V lost 4 bases and J lost 9 bases. The CDR3 loop spans 15 amino acids. The CDR3 DNA is TGTGCCAGCAGCCCGCCGGGACAGGGGGCCGCTGAGCAGTTCTTC. Its translation is CASSPPGQGAAEQFF.